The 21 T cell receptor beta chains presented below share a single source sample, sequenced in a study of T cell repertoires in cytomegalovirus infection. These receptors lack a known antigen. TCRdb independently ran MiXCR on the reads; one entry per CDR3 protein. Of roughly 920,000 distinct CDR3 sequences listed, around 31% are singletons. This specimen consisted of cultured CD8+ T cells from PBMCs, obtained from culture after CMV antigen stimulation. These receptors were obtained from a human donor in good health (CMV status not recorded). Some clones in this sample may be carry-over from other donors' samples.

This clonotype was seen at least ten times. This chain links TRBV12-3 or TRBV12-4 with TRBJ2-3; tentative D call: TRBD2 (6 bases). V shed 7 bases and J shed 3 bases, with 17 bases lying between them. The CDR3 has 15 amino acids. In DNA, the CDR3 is TGTGCCAGCACCCCGGAGGGGCCCGAGACAGATACGCAGTATTTT. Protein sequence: CASTPEGPETDTQYF.

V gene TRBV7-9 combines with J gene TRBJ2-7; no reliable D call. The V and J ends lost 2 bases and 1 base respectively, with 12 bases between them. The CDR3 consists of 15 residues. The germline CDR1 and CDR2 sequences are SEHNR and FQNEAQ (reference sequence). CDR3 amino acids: CASSLSRSPSYEQYV. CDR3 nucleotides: TGTGCCAGCAGCTTATCCCGCAGCCCTTCCTACGAGCAGTACGTC.

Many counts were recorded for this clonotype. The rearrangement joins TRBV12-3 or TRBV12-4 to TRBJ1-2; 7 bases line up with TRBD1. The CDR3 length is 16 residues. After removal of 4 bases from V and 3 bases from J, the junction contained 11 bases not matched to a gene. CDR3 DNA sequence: TGTGCCAGCAGTTCCCCCCGACAGGGAGGCGACTATGGCTACACCTTC. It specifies CASSSPRQGGDYGYTF.

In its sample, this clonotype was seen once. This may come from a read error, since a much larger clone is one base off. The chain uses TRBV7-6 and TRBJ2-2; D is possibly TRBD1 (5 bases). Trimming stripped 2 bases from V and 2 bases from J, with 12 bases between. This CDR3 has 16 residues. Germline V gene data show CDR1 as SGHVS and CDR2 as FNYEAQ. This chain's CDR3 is CASSLLVGLNTGELFF. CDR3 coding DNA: TGTGCCAGCAGCTTACTAGTGGGGCTAAACACCGGGGAGCTGTTTTTT.

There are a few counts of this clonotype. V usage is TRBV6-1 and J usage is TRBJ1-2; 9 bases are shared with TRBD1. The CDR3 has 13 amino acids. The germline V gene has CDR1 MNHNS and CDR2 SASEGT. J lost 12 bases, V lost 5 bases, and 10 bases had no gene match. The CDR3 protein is CASSNRDREGDTF. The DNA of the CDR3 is TGTGCCAGCAGTAACCGGGACAGGGAAGGGGACACCTTC.

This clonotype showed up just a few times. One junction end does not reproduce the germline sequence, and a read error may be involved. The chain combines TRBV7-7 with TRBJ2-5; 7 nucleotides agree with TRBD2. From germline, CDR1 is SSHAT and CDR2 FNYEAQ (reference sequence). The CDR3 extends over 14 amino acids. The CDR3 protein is CASSPPSGEETQYF. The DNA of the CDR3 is TGTGCTAGCAGCCCCCCCAGCGGGGAGGAGACCCAGTACTTC.

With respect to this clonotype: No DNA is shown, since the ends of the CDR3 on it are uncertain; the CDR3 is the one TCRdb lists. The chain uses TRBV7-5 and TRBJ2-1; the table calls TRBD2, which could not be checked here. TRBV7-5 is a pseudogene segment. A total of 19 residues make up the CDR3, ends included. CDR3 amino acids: CISVSEATQRGGRYNEQFF.

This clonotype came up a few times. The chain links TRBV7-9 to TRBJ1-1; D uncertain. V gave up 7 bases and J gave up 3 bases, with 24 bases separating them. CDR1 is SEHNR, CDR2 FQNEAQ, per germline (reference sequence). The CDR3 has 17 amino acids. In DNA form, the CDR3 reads TGTGCCAGCACCCACGGACGCGGACGTGGAAGCGACACTGAAGCTTTCTTT. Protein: CASTHGRGRGSDTEAFF.

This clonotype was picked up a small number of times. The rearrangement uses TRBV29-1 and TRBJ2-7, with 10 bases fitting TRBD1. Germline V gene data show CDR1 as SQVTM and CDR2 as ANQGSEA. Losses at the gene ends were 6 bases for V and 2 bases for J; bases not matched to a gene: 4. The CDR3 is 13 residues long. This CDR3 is CSVPGQGTYEQYF. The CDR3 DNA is TGCAGCGTCCCGGGACAGGGGACCTACGAGCAGTACTTC.

The CDR3 region is CASSYSSGEGPGELFF. The DNA for the CDR3 is TGTGCCAGCAGTTACTCGTCAGGGGAAGGGCCCGGGGAGCTGTTTTTT. This chain connects TRBV6-5 to TRBJ2-2; tentatively, D is TRBD1 (6 bases). Germline values: CDR1 MNHEY, CDR2 SVGAGI. The CDR3 has 16 amino acids. V was clipped by 0 bases and J by 6 bases, with 14 bases between them.

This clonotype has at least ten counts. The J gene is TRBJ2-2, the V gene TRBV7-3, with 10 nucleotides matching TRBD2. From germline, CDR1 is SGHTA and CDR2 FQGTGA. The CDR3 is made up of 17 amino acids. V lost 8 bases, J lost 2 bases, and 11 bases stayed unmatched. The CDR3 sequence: CASAGASGGGNTGELFF. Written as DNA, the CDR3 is TGTGCCAGCGCGGGGGCTAGCGGGGGAGGAAACACCGGGGAGCTGTTTTTT.

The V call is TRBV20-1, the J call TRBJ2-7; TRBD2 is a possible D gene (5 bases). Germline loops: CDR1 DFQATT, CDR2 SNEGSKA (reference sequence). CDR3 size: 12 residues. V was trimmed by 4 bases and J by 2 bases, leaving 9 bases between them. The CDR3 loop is CSAILGTYEQYF. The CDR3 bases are TGCAGTGCTATACTAGGGACCTACGAGCAGTACTTC.

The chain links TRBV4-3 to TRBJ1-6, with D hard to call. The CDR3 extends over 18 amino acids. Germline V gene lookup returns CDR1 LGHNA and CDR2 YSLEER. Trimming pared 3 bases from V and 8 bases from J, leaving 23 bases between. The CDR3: CASSHQYTRSDEYSPLHF. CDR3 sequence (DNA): TGCGCCAGCAGCCATCAATATACCCGGTCCGATGAATATTCACCCCTCCACTTT.

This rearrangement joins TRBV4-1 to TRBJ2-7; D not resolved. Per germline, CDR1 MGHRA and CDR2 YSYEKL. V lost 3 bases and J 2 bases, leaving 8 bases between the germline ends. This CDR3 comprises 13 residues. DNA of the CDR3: TGCGCCAGCAGCCATGGGGTTCCCTACGAGCAGTACTTC. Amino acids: CASSHGVPYEQYF.

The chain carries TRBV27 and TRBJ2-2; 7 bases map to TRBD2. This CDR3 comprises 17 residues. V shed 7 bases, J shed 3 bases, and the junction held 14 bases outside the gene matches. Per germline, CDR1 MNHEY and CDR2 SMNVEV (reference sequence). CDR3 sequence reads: CASKGARRGRYTGELFF. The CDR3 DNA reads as TGTGCCAGCAAAGGGGCTCGGCGGGGGAGGTACACCGGGGAGCTGTTTTTT.

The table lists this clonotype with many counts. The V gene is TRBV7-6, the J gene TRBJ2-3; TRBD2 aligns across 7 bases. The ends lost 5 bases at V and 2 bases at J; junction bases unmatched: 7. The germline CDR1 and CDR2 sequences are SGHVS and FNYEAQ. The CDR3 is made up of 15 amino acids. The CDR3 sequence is CASSLSLADTDTQYF. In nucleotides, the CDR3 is TGTGCCAGCAGCCTCTCCCTAGCGGACACAGATACGCAGTATTTT.

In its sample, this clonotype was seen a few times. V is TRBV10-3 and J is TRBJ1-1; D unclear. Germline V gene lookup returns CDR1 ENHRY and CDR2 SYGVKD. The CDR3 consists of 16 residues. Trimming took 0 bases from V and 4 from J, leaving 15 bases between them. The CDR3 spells CAISESDKRRSTEAFF. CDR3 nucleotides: TGTGCCATCAGTGAGTCGGATAAAAGGCGGAGCACTGAAGCTTTCTTT.

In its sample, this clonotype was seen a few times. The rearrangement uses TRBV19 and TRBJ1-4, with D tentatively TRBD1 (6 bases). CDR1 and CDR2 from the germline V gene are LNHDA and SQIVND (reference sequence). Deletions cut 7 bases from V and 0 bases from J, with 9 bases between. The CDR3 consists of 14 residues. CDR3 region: CASKRTATNEKLFF. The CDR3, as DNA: TGTGCCAGTAAGAGGACAGCAACTAATGAAAAACTGTTTTTT.

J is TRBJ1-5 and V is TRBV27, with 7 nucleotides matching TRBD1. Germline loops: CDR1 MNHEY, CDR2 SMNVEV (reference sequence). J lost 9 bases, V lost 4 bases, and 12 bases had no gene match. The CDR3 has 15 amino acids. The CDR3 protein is CASSWALGGDWPQHF. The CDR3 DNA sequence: TGTGCCAGCAGTTGGGCCTTAGGGGGCGATTGGCCCCAGCATTTT.

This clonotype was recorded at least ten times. The CDR3 is CASSSTGSNYNEQFF. The CDR3, as DNA: TGTGCCAGCAGCTCGACAGGGTCGAATTACAATGAGCAGTTCTTC. The chain links TRBV7-9 to TRBJ2-1, with 7 bases that match TRBD1. The germline V gene has CDR1 SEHNR and CDR2 FQNEAQ (reference sequence). The CDR3 totals 15 residues. V gave up 4 bases and J gave up 4 bases; unmatched junction bases: 7.

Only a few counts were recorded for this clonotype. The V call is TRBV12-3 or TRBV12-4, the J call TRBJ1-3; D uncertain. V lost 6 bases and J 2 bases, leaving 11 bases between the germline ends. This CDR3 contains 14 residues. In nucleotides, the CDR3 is TGTGCCAGCAGGGAGGGCACGCCTGGAAACACCATATATTTT. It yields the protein CASREGTPGNTIYF.